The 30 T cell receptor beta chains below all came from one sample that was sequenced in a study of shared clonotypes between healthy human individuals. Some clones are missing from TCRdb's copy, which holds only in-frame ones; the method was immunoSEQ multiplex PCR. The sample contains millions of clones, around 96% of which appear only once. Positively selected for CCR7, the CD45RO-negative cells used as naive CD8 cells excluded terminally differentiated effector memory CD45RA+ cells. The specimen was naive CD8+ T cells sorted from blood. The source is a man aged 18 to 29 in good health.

This CDR3 is CASRTGAESYEQYF. In nucleotides, the CDR3 is TGTGCCAGCAGGACCGGGGCCGAATCCTACGAGCAGTACTTC. The chain links TRBV6-5 to TRBJ2-7; tentatively, D is TRBD1 or TRBD2 (5 bases each). Per germline, CDR1 MNHEY and CDR2 SVGAGI. The CDR3 contains 14 residues. Trimming shortened V by 6 bases and J by 1 base, and 13 bases separated the two germline ends.

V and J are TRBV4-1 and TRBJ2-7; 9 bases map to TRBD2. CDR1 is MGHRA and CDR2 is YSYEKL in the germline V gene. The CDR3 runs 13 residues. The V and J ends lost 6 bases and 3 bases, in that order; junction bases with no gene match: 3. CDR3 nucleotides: TGCGCCAGCAGGAGTAGCGGGAGCTACGAGCAGTACTTC. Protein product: CASRSSGSYEQYF.

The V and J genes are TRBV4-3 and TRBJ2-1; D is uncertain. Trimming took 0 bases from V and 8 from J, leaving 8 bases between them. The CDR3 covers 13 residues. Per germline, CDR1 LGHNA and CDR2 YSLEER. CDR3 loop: CASSQDSGYEQFF. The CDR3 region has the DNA TGCGCCAGCAGCCAAGATTCTGGCTATGAGCAGTTCTTC.

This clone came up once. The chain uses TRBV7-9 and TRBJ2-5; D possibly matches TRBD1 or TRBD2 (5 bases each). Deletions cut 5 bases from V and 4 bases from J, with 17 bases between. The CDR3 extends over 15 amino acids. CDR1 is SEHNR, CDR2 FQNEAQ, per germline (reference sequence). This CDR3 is CASSLWGRGPETQYF. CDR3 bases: TGTGCCAGCAGCCTATGGGGCAGAGGGCCAGAGACCCAGTACTTC.

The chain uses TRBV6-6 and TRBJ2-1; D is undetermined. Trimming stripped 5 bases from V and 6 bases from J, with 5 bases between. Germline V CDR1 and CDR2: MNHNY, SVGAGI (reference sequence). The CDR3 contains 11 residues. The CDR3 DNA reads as TGTGCCAGCAGTCCCGCCAATGAGCAGTTCTTC. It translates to CASSPANEQFF.

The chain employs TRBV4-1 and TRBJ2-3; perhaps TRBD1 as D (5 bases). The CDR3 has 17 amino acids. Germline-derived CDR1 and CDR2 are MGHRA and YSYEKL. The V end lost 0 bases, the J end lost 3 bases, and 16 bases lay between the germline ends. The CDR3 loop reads CASSQDREAGRTDTQYF. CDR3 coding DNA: TGCGCCAGCAGCCAAGATCGTGAAGCAGGGCGGACAGATACGCAGTATTTT.

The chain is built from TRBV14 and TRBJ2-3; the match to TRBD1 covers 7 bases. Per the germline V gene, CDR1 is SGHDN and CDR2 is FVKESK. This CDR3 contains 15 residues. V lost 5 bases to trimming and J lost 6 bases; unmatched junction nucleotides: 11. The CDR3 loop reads CASSDTGASVDTQYF. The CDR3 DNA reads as TGTGCCAGCAGCGACACAGGGGCCTCAGTGGATACGCAGTATTTT. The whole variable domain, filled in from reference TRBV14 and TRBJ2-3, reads EAGVTQFPSHSVIEKGQTVTLRCDPISGHDNLYWYRRVMGKEIKFLLHFVKESKQDESGMPNNRFLAERTGGTYSTLKVQPAELEDSGVYFCASSDTGASVDTQYFGPGTRLTVL.

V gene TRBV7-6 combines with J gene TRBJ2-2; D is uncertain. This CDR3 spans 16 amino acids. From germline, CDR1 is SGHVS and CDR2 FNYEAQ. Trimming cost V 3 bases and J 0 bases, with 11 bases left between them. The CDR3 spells CASSLVGFANTGELFF. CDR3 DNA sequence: TGTGCCAGCAGCTTGGTTGGATTCGCGAACACCGGGGAGCTGTTTTTT.

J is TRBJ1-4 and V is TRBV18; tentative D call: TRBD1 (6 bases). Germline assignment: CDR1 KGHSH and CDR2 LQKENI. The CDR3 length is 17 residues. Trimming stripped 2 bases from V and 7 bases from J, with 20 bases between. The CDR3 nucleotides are TGTGCCAGCTCACCATACAACTTACTTCAAGGGGGTGAAAAACTGTTTTTT. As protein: CASSPYNLLQGGEKLFF.

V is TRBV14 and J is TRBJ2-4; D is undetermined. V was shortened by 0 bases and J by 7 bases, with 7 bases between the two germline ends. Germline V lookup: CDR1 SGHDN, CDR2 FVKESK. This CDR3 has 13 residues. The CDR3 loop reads CASSQDSENIQYF. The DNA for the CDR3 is TGTGCCAGCAGCCAAGATAGTGAGAACATTCAGTACTTC. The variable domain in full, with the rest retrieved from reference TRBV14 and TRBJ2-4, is EAGVTQFPSHSVIEKGQTVTLRCDPISGHDNLYWYRRVMGKEIKFLLHFVKESKQDESGMPNNRFLAERTGGTYSTLKVQPAELEDSGVYFCASSQDSENIQYFGAGTRLSVL.

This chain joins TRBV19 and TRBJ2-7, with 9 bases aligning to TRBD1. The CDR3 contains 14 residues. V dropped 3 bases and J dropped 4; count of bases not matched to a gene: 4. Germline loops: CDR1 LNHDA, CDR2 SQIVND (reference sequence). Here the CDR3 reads CASSILQGAYEQYF. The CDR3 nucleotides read TGTGCCAGTAGTATCTTACAGGGGGCTTACGAGCAGTACTTC.

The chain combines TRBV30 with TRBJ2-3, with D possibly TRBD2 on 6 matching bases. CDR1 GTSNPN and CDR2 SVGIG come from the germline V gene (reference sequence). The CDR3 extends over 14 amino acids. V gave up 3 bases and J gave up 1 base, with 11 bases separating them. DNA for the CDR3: TGTGCCTGGAGCCTTAGCGGAGGCACAGATACGCAGTATTTT. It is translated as CAWSLSGGTDTQYF.

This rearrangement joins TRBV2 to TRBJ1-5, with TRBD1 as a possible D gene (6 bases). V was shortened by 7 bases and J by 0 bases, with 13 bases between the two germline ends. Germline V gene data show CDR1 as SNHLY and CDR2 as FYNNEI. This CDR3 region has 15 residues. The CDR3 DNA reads TGTGCCAGCAACTCGGGACACCATAGCAATCAGCCCCAGCATTTT. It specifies CASNSGHHSNQPQHF.

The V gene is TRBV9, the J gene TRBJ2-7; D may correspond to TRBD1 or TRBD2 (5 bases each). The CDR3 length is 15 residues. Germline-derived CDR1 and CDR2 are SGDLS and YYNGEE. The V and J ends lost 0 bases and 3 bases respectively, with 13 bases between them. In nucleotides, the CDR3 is TGTGCCAGCAGCGTAGAGGCCGGGACCCACTACGAGCAGTACTTC. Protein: CASSVEAGTHYEQYF.

The CDR3 bases are TGTGCCAGCAGCTCCTTTACAACTACAGGGTTTCAGGAGACCCAGTACTTC. Its protein is CASSSFTTTGFQETQYF. V is TRBV7-9 and J is TRBJ2-5; possibly TRBD1 for D (6 bases). The CDR3 sequence is 17 residues long. The germline gives CDR1 SEHNR, CDR2 FQNEAQ (reference sequence). Trimming removed 4 bases at V and 5 bases at J, with 23 bases between. Combining the CDR3 with reference TRBV7-9 and TRBJ2-5 gives the whole variable domain DTGVSQNPRHKITKRGQNVTFRCDPISEHNRLYWYRQTLGQGPEFLTYFQNEAQLEKSRLLSDRFSAERPKGSFSTLEIQRTEQGDSAMYLCASSSFTTTGFQETQYFGPGTRLLVL.

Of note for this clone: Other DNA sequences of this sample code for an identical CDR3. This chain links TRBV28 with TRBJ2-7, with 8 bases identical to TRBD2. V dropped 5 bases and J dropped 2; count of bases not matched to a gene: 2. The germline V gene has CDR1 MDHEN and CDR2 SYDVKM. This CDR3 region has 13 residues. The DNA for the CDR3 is TGTGCCAGCAGTCCCGGGGGGGCCTACGAGCAGTACTTC. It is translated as CASSPGGAYEQYF.

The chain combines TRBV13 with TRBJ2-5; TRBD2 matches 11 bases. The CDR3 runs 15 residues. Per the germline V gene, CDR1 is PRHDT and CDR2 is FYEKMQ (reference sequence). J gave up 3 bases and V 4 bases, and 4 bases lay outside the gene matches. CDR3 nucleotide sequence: TGTGCCAGCAGCTCCTTAGCGGGAGGGGAAGAGACCCAGTACTTC. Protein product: CASSSLAGGEETQYF.

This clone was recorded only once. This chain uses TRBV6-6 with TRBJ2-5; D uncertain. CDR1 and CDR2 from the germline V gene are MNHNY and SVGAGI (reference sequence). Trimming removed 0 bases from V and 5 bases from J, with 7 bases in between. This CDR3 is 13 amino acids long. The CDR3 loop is CASSYSALETQYF. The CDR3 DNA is TGTGCCAGCAGTTACTCGGCTTTGGAGACCCAGTACTTC.

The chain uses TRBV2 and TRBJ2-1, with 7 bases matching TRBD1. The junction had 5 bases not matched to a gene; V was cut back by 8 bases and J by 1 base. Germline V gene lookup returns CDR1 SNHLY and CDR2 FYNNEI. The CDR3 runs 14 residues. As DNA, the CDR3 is TGTGCCAGCGTGGACAGGCTATCCTACAATGAGCAGTTCTTC. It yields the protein CASVDRLSYNEQFF.

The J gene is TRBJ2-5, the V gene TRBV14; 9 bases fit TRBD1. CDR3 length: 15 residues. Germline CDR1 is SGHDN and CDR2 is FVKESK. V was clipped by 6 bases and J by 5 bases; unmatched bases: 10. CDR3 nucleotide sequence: TGTGCCAGCAGTAAAGGACAGGGGAGTCTGGAGACCCAGTACTTC. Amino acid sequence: CASSKGQGSLETQYF.

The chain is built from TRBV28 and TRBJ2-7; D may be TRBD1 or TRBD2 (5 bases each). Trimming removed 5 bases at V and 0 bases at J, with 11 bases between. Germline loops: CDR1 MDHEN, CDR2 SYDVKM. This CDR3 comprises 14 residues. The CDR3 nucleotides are TGTGCCAGCAGTCGGGACCTGAGCTCCTACGAGCAGTACTTC. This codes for CASSRDLSSYEQYF.

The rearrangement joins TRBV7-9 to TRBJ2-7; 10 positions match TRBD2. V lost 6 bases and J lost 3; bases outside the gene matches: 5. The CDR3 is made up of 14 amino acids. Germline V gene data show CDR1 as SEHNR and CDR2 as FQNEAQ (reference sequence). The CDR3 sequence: CASSSRLAGYEQYF. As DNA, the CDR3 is TGTGCCAGCAGTTCTAGACTAGCGGGCTACGAGCAGTACTTC.

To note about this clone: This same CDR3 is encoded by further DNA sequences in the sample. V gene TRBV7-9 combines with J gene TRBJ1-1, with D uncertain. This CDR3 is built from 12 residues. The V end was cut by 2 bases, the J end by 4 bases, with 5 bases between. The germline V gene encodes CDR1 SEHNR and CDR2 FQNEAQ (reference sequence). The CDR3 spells CASSLSSTEAFF. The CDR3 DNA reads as TGTGCCAGCAGCTTATCCTCCACTGAAGCTTTCTTT. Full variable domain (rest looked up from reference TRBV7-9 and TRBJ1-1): DTGVSQNPRHKITKRGQNVTFRCDPISEHNRLYWYRQTLGQGPEFLTYFQNEAQLEKSRLLSDRFSAERPKGSFSTLEIQRTEQGDSAMYLCASSLSSTEAFFGQGTRLTVV.

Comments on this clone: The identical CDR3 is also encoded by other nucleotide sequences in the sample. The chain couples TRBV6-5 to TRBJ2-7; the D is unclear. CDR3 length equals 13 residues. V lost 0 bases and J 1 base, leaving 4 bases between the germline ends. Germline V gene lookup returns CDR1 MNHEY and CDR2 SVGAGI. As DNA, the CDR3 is TGTGCCAGCAGTTACTCCGATTCCTACGAGCAGTACTTC. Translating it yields CASSYSDSYEQYF.

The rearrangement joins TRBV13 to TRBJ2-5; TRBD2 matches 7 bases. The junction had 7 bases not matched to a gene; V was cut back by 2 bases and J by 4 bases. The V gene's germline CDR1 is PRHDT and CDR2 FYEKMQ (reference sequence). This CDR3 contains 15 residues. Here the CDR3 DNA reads TGTGCCAGCAGCTTATCTATAGCGGGCGGAGAGACCCAGTACTTC. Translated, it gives CASSLSIAGGETQYF. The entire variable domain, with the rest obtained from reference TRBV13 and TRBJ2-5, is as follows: AAGVIQSPRHLIKEKRETATLKCYPIPRHDTVYWYQQGPGQDPQFLISFYEKMQSDKGSIPDRFSAQQFSDYHSELNMSSLELGDSALYFCASSLSIAGGETQYFGPGTRLLVL.

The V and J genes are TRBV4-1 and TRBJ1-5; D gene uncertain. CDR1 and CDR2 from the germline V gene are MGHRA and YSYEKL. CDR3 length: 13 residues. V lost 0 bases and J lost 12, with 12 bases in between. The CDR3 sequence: CASSQDLESSQHF. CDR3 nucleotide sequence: TGCGCCAGCAGCCAAGATCTTGAGTCCAGCCAGCATTTT.

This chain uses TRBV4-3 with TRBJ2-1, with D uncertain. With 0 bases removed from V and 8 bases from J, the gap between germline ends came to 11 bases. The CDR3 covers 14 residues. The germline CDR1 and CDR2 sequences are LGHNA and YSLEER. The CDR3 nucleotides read TGCGCCAGCAGCCAAGATGTGCTCGACTATGAGCAGTTCTTC. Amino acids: CASSQDVLDYEQFF.

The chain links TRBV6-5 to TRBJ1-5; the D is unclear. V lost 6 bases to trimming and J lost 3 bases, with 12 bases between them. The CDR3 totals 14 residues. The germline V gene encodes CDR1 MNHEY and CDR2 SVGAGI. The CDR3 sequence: CASSTGLFNQPQHF. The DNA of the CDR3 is TGTGCCAGCAGCACCGGACTGTTCAATCAGCCCCAGCATTTT.

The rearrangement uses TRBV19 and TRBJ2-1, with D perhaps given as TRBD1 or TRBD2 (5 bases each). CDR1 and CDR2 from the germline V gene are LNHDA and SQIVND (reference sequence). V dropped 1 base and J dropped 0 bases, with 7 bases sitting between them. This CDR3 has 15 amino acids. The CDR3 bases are TGTGCCAGTAGTATAGCTGGGACCTCCTACAATGAGCAGTTCTTC. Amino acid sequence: CASSIAGTSYNEQFF.

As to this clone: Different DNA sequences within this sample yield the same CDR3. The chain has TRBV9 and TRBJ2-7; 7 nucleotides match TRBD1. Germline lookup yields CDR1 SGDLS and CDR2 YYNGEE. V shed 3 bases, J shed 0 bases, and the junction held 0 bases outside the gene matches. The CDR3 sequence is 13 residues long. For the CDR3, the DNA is TGTGCCAGCAGCGCAGGGGGCTCCTACGAGCAGTACTTC. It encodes CASSAGGSYEQYF.